This T cell receptor (beta chain) was recorded in a study of response to subunit inactivated influenza vaccine. This CDR3 is built from 15 residues. Losses at the gene ends were 6 bases for V and 4 bases for J; bases not matched to a gene: 7. MiXCR, run by TCRdb on the RT-PCR reads, gives a single entry per CDR3 protein. The sample yields 650,000 to 850,000 distinct CDR3 sequences, approximately 14% seen once. Study-wide points: Authors suggested each seasonal influenza vaccination recruits few new T cells.

This clonotype was observed at least ten times. Its antigen is as yet unknown. The receptor was isolated from a man in his fifties or sixties who received an inactivated influenza vaccine. Sequencing was performed on PBMCs from blood, taken less than 15 days before vaccination. The chain carries TRBV12-3 or TRBV12-4 and TRBJ2-1; 9 bases are a match to TRBD2. CDR3 bases: TGTGCCAGCAGCCCAAGCGGGGGGTTTTACAATGAGCAGTTCTTC. Its protein is CASSPSGGFYNEQFF.